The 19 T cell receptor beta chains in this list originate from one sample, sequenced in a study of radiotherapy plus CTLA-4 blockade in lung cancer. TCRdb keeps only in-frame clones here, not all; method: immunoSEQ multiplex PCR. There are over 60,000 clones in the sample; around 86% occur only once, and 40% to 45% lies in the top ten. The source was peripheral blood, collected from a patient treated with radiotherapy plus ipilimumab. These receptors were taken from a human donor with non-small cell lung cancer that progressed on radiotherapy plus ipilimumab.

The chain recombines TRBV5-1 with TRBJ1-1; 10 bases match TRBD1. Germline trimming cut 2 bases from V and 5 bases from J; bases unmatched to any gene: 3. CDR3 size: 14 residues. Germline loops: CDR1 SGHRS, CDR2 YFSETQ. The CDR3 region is CASSFRTGGTEAFF. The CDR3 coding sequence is TGCGCCAGCAGCTTCCGGACAGGGGGGACTGAAGCTTTCTTT.

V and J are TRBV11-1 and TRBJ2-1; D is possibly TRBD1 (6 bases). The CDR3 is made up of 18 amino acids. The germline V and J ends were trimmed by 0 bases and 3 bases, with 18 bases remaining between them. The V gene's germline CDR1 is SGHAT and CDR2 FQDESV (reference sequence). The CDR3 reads CASSLAKTGSAFYNEQFF. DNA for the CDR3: TGTGCCAGCAGCTTAGCAAAAACAGGGTCTGCATTCTACAATGAGCAGTTCTTC. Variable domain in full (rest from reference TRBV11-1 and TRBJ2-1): EAEVAQSPRYKITEKSQAVAFWCDPISGHATLYWYRQILGQGPELLVQFQDESVVDDSQLPKDRFSAERLKGVDSTLKIQPAELGDSAMYLCASSLAKTGSAFYNEQFFGPGTRLTVL.

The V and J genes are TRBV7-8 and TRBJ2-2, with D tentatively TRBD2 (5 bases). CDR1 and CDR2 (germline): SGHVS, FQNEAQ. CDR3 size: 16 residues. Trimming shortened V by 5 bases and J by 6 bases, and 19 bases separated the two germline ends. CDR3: CASSPQLGLGPGELFF. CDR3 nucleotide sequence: TGTGCCAGCAGCCCCCAACTAGGTCTCGGCCCCGGGGAGCTGTTTTTT.

CDR3 coding DNA: TGTGCCAGCAGCTTAGATGGACTAGCTAATGAGCAGTTCTTC. Protein product: CASSLDGLANEQFF. The chain is built from TRBV11-3 and TRBJ2-1, with TRBD2 matching over 8 bases. V trimming: 0 bases; J trimming: 7 bases; junction bases outside the gene matches: 2. The CDR3 totals 14 residues. Per germline, CDR1 SGHNT and CDR2 YENEEA.

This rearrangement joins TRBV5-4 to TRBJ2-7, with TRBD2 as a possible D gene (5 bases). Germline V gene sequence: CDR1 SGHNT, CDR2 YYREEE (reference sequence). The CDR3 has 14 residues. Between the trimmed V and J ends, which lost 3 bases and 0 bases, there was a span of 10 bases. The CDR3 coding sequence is TGTGCCAGCAGCTCTGAGGACTCCTCCTACGAGCAGTACTTC. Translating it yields CASSSEDSSYEQYF.

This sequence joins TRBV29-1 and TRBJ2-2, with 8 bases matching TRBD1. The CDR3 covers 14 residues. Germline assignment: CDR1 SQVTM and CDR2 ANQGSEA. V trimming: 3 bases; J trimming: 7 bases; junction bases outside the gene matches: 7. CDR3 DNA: TGCAGCGTTGAGGGCAGGGGGCATGTCGGGGAGCTGTTTTTT. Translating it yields CSVEGRGHVGELFF.

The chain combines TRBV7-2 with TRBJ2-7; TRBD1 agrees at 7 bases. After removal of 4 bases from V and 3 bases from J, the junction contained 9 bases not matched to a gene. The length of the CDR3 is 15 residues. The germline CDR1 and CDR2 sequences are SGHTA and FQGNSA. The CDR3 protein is CASSWNRGVGYEQYV. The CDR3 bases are TGTGCCAGCAGCTGGAACAGGGGAGTGGGCTACGAGCAGTACGTC.

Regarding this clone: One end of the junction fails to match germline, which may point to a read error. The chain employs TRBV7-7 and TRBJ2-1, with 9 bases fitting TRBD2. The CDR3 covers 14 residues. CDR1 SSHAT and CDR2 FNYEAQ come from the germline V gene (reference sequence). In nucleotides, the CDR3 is TGTGCTAGCAGCTTTGGCGGGAGGGCCAATGAGCAGTTCTTC. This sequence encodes CASSFGGRANEQFF.

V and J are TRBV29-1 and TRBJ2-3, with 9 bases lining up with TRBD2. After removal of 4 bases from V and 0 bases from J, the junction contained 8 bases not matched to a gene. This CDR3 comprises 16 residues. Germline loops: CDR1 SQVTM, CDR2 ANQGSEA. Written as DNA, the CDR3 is TGCAGCGTTGGGATGAGCGGGAGGCTTAGCACAGATACGCAGTATTTT. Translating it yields CSVGMSGRLSTDTQYF.

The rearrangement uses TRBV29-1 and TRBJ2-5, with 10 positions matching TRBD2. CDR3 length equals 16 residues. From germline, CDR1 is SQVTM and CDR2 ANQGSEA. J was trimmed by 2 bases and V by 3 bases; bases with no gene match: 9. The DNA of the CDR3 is TGCAGCGTTGAGGGACTAGCGCAAAATGCTCAAGAGACCCAGTACTTC. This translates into CSVEGLAQNAQETQYF.

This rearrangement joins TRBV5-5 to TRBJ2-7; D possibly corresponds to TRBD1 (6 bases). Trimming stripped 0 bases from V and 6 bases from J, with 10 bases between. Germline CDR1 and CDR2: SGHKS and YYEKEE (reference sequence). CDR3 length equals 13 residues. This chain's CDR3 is CASSLDRVGEQYV. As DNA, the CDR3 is TGTGCCAGCAGCTTGGACAGGGTCGGCGAGCAGTACGTC.

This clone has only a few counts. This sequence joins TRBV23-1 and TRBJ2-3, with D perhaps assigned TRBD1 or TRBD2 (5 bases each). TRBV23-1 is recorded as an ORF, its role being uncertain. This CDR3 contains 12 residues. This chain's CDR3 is CASSGGVDTQYF. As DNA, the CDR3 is TGCGCTAGTTCTGGGGGTGTGGATACGCAGTATTTT.

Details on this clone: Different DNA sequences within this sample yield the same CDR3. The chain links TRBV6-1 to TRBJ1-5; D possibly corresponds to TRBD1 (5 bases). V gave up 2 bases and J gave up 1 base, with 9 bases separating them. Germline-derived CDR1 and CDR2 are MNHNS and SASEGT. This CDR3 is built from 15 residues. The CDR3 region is CASSELGGSNQPQHF. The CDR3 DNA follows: TGTGCCAGCAGTGAATTGGGGGGGAGCAATCAGCCCCAGCATTTT.

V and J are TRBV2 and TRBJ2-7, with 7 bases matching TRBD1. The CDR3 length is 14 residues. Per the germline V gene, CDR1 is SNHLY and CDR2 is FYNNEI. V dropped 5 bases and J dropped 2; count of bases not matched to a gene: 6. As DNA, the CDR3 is TGTGCCAGCAGTCCCCCGGGACAGACCTACGAGCAGTACGTC. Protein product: CASSPPGQTYEQYV.

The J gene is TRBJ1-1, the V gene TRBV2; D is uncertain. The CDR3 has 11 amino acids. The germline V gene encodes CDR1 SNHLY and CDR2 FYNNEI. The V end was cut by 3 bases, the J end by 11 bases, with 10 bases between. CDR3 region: CASSDRMVAFF. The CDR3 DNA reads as TGTGCCAGCAGTGACAGGATGGTGGCTTTCTTT.

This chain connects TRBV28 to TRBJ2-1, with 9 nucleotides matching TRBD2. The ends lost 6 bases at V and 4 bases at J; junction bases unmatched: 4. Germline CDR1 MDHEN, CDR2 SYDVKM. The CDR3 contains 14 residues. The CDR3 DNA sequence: TGTGCCAGCAGCCTAGCGGGATGGTACAATGAGCAGTTCTTC. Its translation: CASSLAGWYNEQFF. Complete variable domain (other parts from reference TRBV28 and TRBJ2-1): DVKVTQSSRYLVKRTGEKVFLECVQDMDHENMFWYRQDPGLGLRLIYFSYDVKMKEKGDIPEGYSVSREKKERFSLILESASTNQTSMYLCASSLAGWYNEQFFGPGTRLTVL.

The chain's CDR3 is CASSLEGLAGRYEQFF. The DNA for the CDR3 is TGTGCCAGCAGCTTAGAGGGTCTAGCGGGACGGTATGAGCAGTTCTTC. This chain links TRBV11-2 with TRBJ2-1, with 9 bases aligning to TRBD2. This CDR3 has 16 residues. The germline V gene encodes CDR1 SGHAT and CDR2 FQNNGV. The V segment lost 0 bases and the J segment 8 bases; nucleotides outside the gene matches: 8.

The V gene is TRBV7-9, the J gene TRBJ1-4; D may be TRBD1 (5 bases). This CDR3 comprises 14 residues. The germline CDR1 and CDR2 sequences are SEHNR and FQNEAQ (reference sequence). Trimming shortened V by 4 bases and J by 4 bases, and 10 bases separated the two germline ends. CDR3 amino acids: CASSSGTFNEKLFF. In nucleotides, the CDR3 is TGTGCCAGCAGCTCCGGGACGTTTAATGAAAAACTGTTTTTT.

CDR3 residues: CASSYARTGYEQYF. CDR3 coding DNA: TGTGCCAGCAGTTACGCCCGCACAGGGTACGAGCAGTACTTC. This chain links TRBV6-6 with TRBJ2-7; possibly TRBD1 for D (6 bases). Germline CDR1 and CDR2: MNHNY and SVGAGI (reference sequence). The V end was cut by 2 bases, the J end by 4 bases, with 12 bases between. The CDR3 extends over 14 amino acids.